Listed here are 23 T cell receptor beta chains from one sample, sequenced in a study of post-analysis software for immune sequencing data. General study points: TRBV segments more frequent in patients than in controls numbered roughly 5 and included TRBV5-6, TRBV5-1 and TRBV20-1.

cDNA libraries for TCR beta contained unique molecular identifiers. TCRdb reprocessed the PCR reads with MiXCR, giving one entry per CDR3 protein. The sample carries hundreds of thousands of distinct CDR3 sequences, roughly 29% recorded once. For these receptors, no antigen is known. Sequencing used blood. The receptors were gathered from a girl under 18 with multiple sclerosis.

The V and J genes are TRBV20-1 and TRBJ2-5; the D is unclear. The CDR3 consists of 13 residues. V was pared by 3 bases and J by 9 bases, with 17 bases between. Per germline, CDR1 DFQATT and CDR2 SNEGSKA (reference sequence). The CDR3 DNA follows: TGCAGTGCTAGGTTGGCAGTGCTAAGGGCCCAGTACTTC. Protein sequence: CSARLAVLRAQYF.

This rearrangement joins TRBV28 to TRBJ2-3; D possibly uses TRBD1 or TRBD2 (5 bases each). Germline assignment: CDR1 MDHEN and CDR2 SYDVKM. The CDR3 contains 17 residues. Trimming took off 4 bases at V and 4 bases at J, with 21 bases between the two ends. CDR3: CASSSSPGTLGADTQYF. CDR3 coding DNA: TGTGCCAGCAGTTCCTCCCCCGGGACCTTGGGCGCAGATACGCAGTATTTT.

Here the CDR3 reads CASRNGGPGDEQYF. In DNA form, the CDR3 reads TGTGCCAGCAGGAACGGGGGGCCAGGGGACGAGCAGTACTTC. V is TRBV12-3 or TRBV12-4 and J is TRBJ2-7, with a tentative D call TRBD2 (7 bases). CDR3 length: 14 amino acids. Deletions cut 6 bases from V and 5 bases from J, with 17 bases between.

The V and J genes are TRBV12-3 or TRBV12-4 and TRBJ1-2; TRBD1 might be the D (5 bases). The ends were cut back, 5 bases at V and 10 bases at J, with 11 bases in the middle. The CDR3 is 11 residues long. This chain's CDR3 is CASSKGRFYTF. The CDR3 DNA sequence: TGTGCCAGCAGTAAGGGACGGTTCTACACCTTC.

This clonotype was seen a few times. The V gene is TRBV6-1, the J gene TRBJ1-1; D possibly corresponds to TRBD1 (6 bases). The germline V and J ends were trimmed by 7 bases and 3 bases, with 9 bases remaining between them. Germline values: CDR1 MNHNS, CDR2 SASEGT. This CDR3 contains 12 residues. The CDR3 region is CASTRGDTEAFF. The CDR3 region has the DNA TGTGCCAGCACTAGGGGGGACACTGAAGCTTTCTTT.

This clonotype was recorded a few times. The gene calls are TRBV7-6 and TRBJ2-1, with D possibly being TRBD2 (5 bases). The CDR3 spans 14 residues. V lost 5 bases, J lost 10 bases, and 18 bases lay in between. Per the germline V gene, CDR1 is SGHVS and CDR2 is FNYEAQ. The CDR3 DNA sequence: TGTGCCAGCAGCGCAACCGGGATCCTTCACGAGCAGTTCTTC. Translating it yields CASSATGILHEQFF.

This chain connects TRBV20-1 to TRBJ1-2; TRBD1 aligns across 7 bases. This CDR3 contains 12 residues. Trimming removed 5 bases from V and 6 bases from J; junction bases left unmatched: 6. The germline CDR1 and CDR2 sequences are DFQATT and SNEGSKA (reference sequence). The CDR3 spells CSALDRADGYTF. The CDR3 coding sequence is TGCAGTGCTTTAGACAGGGCCGATGGCTACACCTTC.

This clonotype has a single count. The chain is built from TRBV29-1 and TRBJ1-1; D not resolved. V lost 5 bases to trimming and J lost 4 bases, with 5 bases between them. Germline CDR1 reads SQVTM; CDR2 reads ANQGSEA. CDR3 size: 10 residues. Here the CDR3 reads CSVNPTEAFF. Here the CDR3 DNA reads TGCAGCGTTAACCCCACTGAAGCTTTCTTT.

This clonotype was observed a few times. The genes are TRBV20-1 and TRBJ2-3; 9 bases align to TRBD2. The CDR3 covers 14 residues. Looked up from germline, CDR1 is DFQATT and CDR2 is SNEGSKA (reference sequence). The trim removed 1 base at V and 6 bases at J, leaving 5 bases unmatched. The CDR3 is CSARVSGRTDTQYF. DNA for the CDR3: TGCAGTGCTAGAGTCAGCGGGAGGACTGATACGCAGTATTTT.

There are a few counts of this clonotype. Germline and junction disagree at one end, which may indicate a read error. The rearrangement uses TRBV9 and TRBJ1-1; D not certain. The CDR3 runs to 14 residues. Looked up from germline, CDR1 is SGDLS and CDR2 is YYNGEE. The CDR3 loop reads CASSVTPRSPEAFF. CDR3 nucleotides: TGTGCCAGCAGCGTCACGCCCCGGTCCCCTGAGGCTTTCTTT.

The chain employs TRBV20-1 and TRBJ1-5; the D is unclear. The CDR3 covers 15 residues. V gave up 1 base and J gave up 0 bases, with 10 bases separating them. The germline CDR1 and CDR2 sequences are DFQATT and SNEGSKA (reference sequence). The CDR3 nucleotides read TGCAGTGCTAGAGGAGCCAGCTATAGCAATCAGCCCCAGCATTTT. The encoded protein is CSARGASYSNQPQHF.

For the CDR3, the DNA is TGTGCCAGCGGGCCGGGACTCCTGGTTGATCAGCCCCAGCATTTT. It translates to CASGPGLLVDQPQHF. The rearrangement joins TRBV2 to TRBJ1-5; weak D call: TRBD1 (5 bases). Germline CDR1 reads SNHLY; CDR2 reads FYNNEI. This CDR3 spans 15 amino acids. V shed 8 bases and J shed 5 bases, with 19 bases lying between them.

The chain recombines TRBV20-1 with TRBJ2-4; D not certain. Germline CDR1 DFQATT, CDR2 SNEGSKA (reference sequence). Trimming left V 3 bases short and J 0 bases short, with 12 bases between. The CDR3 extends over 15 amino acids. CDR3 protein: CSASTAILAKNIQYF. The CDR3 region has the DNA TGCAGTGCTAGCACAGCAATACTAGCCAAAAACATTCAGTACTTC.

This clonotype was picked up a small number of times. The CDR3 sequence is CSARDLTGFSNQPQHF. The DNA for the CDR3 is TGCAGTGCTAGAGATTTGACCGGATTTAGCAATCAGCCCCAGCATTTT. This chain joins TRBV20-1 and TRBJ1-5; the D is unclear. V was shortened by 0 bases and J by 0 bases, with 12 bases between the two germline ends. The CDR3 length is 16 residues. Germline values: CDR1 DFQATT, CDR2 SNEGSKA (reference sequence).

The chain carries TRBV6-5 and TRBJ2-7; the D gene is possibly TRBD2 (6 bases). V gave up 6 bases and J gave up 6 bases, with 15 bases separating them. Germline V gene sequence: CDR1 MNHEY, CDR2 SVGAGI. The CDR3 spans 13 residues. The CDR3 coding sequence is TGTGCCAGCAGGACCCCGGGAGATTCCGAGCAGTACTTC. It specifies CASRTPGDSEQYF.

J is TRBJ2-1 and V is TRBV20-1; D gene ambiguous. CDR1 and CDR2 (germline): DFQATT, SNEGSKA (reference sequence). This CDR3 comprises 14 residues. Trimming stripped 4 bases from V and 5 bases from J, with 15 bases between. CDR3 residues: CSAKGKGFNNEQFF. Here the CDR3 DNA reads TGCAGTGCTAAAGGAAAGGGATTCAACAATGAGCAGTTCTTC.

At least ten counts were recorded for this clonotype. The rearrangement joins TRBV7-2 to TRBJ2-3; D remains ambiguous. The CDR3 is made up of 12 amino acids. Trimming pared 2 bases from V and 9 bases from J, leaving 9 bases between. Germline loops: CDR1 SGHTA, CDR2 FQGNSA. The chain's CDR3 is CASSLTARTQYF. CDR3 sequence (DNA): TGTGCCAGCAGCTTAACGGCCAGAACGCAGTATTTT.

The chain is built from TRBV4-2 and TRBJ1-2, with D hard to call. The V gene's germline CDR1 is LGHNA and CDR2 YNFKEQ. The length of the CDR3 is 15 residues. The V end was cut by 0 bases, the J end by 1 base, with 9 bases between. The CDR3 loop reads CASSQDANSNYGYTF. CDR3 in DNA: TGTGCCAGCAGCCAAGATGCGAACAGTAACTATGGCTACACCTTC.

As for this clonotype: The junction departs from germline at one end; a sequencing error may be responsible. The V call is TRBV11-1, the J call TRBJ2-2; D not resolved. This CDR3 spans 14 amino acids. The germline V gene has CDR1 SGHAT and CDR2 FQDESV (reference sequence). DNA for the CDR3: TGTGCCAGCAGCTGGGGATCGAACACCGAGGAGCTGTTTTTT. Protein sequence: CASSWGSNTEELFF.

This chain links TRBV5-1 with TRBJ2-4, with D possibly matching TRBD1 (6 bases). The J call may be mistaken, given a closer DNA end match to TRBJ2-5. The CDR3 totals 14 residues. CDR1 and CDR2 from the germline V gene are SGHRS and YFSETQ. The CDR3 here is CASSLWGPQETQYF. CDR3 nucleotide sequence: TGCGCCAGCAGCTTGTGGGGGCCACAAGAGACCCAGTACTTC.

The chain recombines TRBV7-9 with TRBJ1-1; 8 bases align to TRBD1. Germline V gene lookup returns CDR1 SEHNR and CDR2 FQNEAQ (reference sequence). V lost 5 bases and J lost 11; bases outside the gene matches: 7. The CDR3 has 12 amino acids. CDR3 bases: TGTGCCAGCAGCCGGCCGGGACAGGTGGCTTTCTTT. This encodes CASSRPGQVAFF.

The rearrangement links TRBV7-9 to TRBJ2-1; D is uncertain. Per germline, CDR1 SEHNR and CDR2 FQNEAQ (reference sequence). This CDR3 has 14 residues. The germline V and J ends were trimmed by 2 bases and 10 bases, with 15 bases remaining between them. CDR3 DNA: TGTGCCAGCAGCTTAAAGGGCGACTCGCGAGAGCAGTTCTTC. Translation: CASSLKGDSREQFF.

The chain is built from TRBV29-1 and TRBJ1-5; 8 bases fit TRBD1. The germline CDR1 and CDR2 sequences are SQVTM and ANQGSEA. The junction had 5 bases not matched to a gene; V was cut back by 4 bases and J by 9 bases. CDR3 length: 12 residues. The CDR3 sequence is CSVVEGTGPQHF. CDR3 nucleotides: TGCAGCGTTGTAGAAGGGACAGGGCCCCAGCATTTT.